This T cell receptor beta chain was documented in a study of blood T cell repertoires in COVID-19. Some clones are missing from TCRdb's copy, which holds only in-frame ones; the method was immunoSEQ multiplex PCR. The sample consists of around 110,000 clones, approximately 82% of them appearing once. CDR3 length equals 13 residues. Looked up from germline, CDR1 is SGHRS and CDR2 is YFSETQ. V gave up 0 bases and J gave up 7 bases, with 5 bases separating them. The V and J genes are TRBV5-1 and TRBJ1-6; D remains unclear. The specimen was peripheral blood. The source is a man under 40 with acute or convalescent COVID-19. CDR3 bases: TGCGCCAGCAGCTTGGACGGGAATTCACCCCTCCACTTT. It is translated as CASSLDGNSPLHF.